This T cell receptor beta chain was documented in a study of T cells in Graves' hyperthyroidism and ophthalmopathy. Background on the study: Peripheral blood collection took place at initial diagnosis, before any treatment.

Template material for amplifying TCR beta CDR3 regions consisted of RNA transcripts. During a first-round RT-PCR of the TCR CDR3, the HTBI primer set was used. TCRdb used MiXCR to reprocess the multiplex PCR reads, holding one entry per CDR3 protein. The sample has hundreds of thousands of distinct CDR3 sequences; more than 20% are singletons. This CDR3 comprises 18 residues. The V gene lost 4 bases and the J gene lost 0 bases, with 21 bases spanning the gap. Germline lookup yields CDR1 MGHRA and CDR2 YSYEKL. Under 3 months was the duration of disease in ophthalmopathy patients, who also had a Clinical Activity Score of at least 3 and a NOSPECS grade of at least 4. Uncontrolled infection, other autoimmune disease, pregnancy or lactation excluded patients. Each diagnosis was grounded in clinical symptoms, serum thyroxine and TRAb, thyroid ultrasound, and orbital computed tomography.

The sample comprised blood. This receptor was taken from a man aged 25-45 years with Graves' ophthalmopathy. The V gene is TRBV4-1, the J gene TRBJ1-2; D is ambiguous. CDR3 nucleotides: TGCGCCAGCAGCCCCTCACCATCTGCGACATATACTAACTATGGCTACACCTTC. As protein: CASSPSPSATYTNYGYTF.